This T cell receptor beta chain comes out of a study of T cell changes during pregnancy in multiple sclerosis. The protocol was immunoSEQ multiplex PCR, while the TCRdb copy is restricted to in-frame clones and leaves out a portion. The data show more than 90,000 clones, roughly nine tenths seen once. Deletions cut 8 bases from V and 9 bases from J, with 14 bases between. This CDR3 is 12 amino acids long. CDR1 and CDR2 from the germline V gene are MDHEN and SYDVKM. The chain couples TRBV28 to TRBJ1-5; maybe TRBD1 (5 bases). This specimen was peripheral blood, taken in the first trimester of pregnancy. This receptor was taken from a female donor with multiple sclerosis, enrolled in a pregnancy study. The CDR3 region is CASWGGLGPQHF. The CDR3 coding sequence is TGTGCCAGCTGGGGGGGACTCGGGCCCCAGCATTTT.